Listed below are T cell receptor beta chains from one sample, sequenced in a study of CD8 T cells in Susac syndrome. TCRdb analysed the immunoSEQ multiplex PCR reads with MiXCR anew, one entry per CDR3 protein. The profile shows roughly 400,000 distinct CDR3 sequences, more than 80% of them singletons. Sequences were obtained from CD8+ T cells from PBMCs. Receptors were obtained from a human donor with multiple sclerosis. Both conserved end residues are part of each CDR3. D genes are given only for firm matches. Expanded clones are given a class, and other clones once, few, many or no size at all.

CDR3 protein: CASSHGTSGRDTQYF
CDR3 DNA: TGTGCCAGCAGCCACGGGACTAGCGGGAGGGATACGCAGTATTTT
CDR3 length: 15
V gene: TRBV7-9
clone size: -
D gene: TRBD2
J gene: TRBJ2-3

CDR3 protein: CASSQEQGTGTEAFF
CDR3 DNA: TGCGCCAGCAGCCAAGAACAGGGGACGGGCACTGAAGCTTTCTTT
CDR3 length: 15
V gene: TRBV4-1
clone size: -
D gene: TRBD1
J gene: TRBJ1-1

CDR3 protein: CASSMGLDYEQYF
CDR3 DNA: TGTGCCAGTAGTATGGGCCTTGACTACGAGCAGTACTTC
CDR3 length: 13
V gene: TRBV19
clone size: -
D gene: -
J gene: TRBJ2-7

CDR3 protein: CASSLEPPGTGAREQYF
CDR3 DNA: TGCGCCAGCAGCCTTGAGCCTCCCGGGACAGGGGCTCGGGAGCAGTACTTC
CDR3 length: 17
V gene: TRBV5-1
clone size: -
D gene: TRBD1
J gene: TRBJ2-7

CDR3 protein: CASSVAPQGYEQYF
CDR3 DNA: TGTGCCAGCAGCGTAGCTCCACAAGGCTACGAGCAGTACTTC
CDR3 length: 14
V gene: TRBV9
clone size: -
D gene: -
J gene: TRBJ2-7

CDR3 protein: CASSSTGGLNTEAFF
CDR3 DNA: TGTGCCAGCAGCTCCACAGGGGGCCTGAACACTGAAGCTTTCTTT
CDR3 length: 15
V gene: TRBV7-2
clone size: -
D gene: TRBD1
J gene: TRBJ1-1

CDR3 protein: CASSWEPSNQPQHF
CDR3 DNA: TGTGCCAGCAGCTGGGAGCCCTCCAATCAGCCCCAGCATTTT
CDR3 length: 14
V gene: TRBV5-5
clone size: -
D gene: -
J gene: TRBJ1-5

CDR3 protein: CASSLVYADEAFF
CDR3 DNA: TGTGCCAGCAGTTTGGTTTATGCGGATGAAGCTTTCTTT
CDR3 length: 13
V gene: TRBV12-3/TRBV12-4
clone size: -
D gene: -
J gene: TRBJ1-1

CDR3 protein: CAGTFTGELFF
CDR3 DNA: TGTGCCGGGACTTTTACCGGGGAGCTGTTTTTT
CDR3 length: 11
V gene: TRBV2
clone size: -
D gene: -
J gene: TRBJ2-2

CDR3 protein: CAWTALGGGDTQYF
CDR3 DNA: TGTGCCTGGACCGCACTGGGGGGCGGGGATACGCAGTATTTT
CDR3 length: 14
V gene: TRBV30
clone size: -
D gene: -
J gene: TRBJ2-3

CDR3 protein: CASTGQLTGELFF
CDR3 DNA: TGTGCCAGTACCGGACAGCTCACCGGGGAGCTGTTTTTT
CDR3 length: 13
V gene: TRBV19
clone size: -
D gene: -
J gene: TRBJ2-2

CDR3 protein: CSVVAGQLSTEAFF
CDR3 DNA: TGCAGCGTTGTTGCGGGACAGCTAAGCACTGAAGCTTTCTTT
CDR3 length: 14
V gene: TRBV29-1
clone size: -
D gene: TRBD1
J gene: TRBJ1-1

CDR3 protein: CASSPLGTSLSFFRFF
CDR3 DNA: TGTGCCAGCAGCCCCCTAGGAACTAGCCTTAGTTTCTTTCGGTTCTTC
CDR3 length: 16
V gene: TRBV14
clone size: -
D gene: -
J gene: TRBJ2-1

CDR3 protein: CASSLSRTSYEQYF
CDR3 DNA: TGTGCCAGCAGTTTAAGCAGGACCTCCTACGAGCAGTACTTC
CDR3 length: 14
V gene: TRBV27
clone size: few
D gene: -
J gene: TRBJ2-7

CDR3 protein: CASSQTSTGATTNYGYTF
CDR3 DNA: TGCGCCAGCAGCCAGACTAGTACAGGGGCCACCACTAACTATGGCTACACCTTC
CDR3 length: 18
V gene: TRBV4-1
clone size: -
D gene: TRBD1
J gene: TRBJ1-2

CDR3 protein: CASSQPGQGSLEQYF
CDR3 DNA: TGTGCCAGCAGCCAACCGGGACAGGGGTCGCTCGAGCAGTACTTC
CDR3 length: 15
V gene: TRBV12-3/TRBV12-4
clone size: -
D gene: TRBD1
J gene: TRBJ2-7

CDR3 protein: CASSQDPLASYNEQFF
CDR3 DNA: TGTGCCAGCAGCCAAGATCCGCTAGCCTCCTACAATGAGCAGTTCTTC
CDR3 length: 16
V gene: TRBV14
clone size: -
D gene: -
J gene: TRBJ2-1

CDR3 protein: CSAEGQGGGYEQYF
CDR3 DNA: TGCAGTGCTGAGGGACAGGGGGGAGGCTACGAGCAGTACTTC
CDR3 length: 14
V gene: TRBV20-1
clone size: -
D gene: TRBD1
J gene: TRBJ2-7

CDR3 protein: CASSPGAARNTEAFF
CDR3 DNA: TGCGCCAGCAGCCCCGGGGCAGCCAGGAACACTGAAGCTTTCTTT
CDR3 length: 15
V gene: TRBV4-1
clone size: -
D gene: -
J gene: TRBJ1-1

CDR3 protein: CASKESGARQPQHF
CDR3 DNA: TGTGCCAGCAAGGAGAGCGGGGCGCGTCAGCCCCAGCATTTT
CDR3 length: 14
V gene: TRBV6-1
clone size: few
D gene: -
J gene: TRBJ1-5

CDR3 protein: CASRGVDFAPNQPQHF
CDR3 DNA: TGTGCCAGTAGAGGGGTCGATTTCGCGCCTAATCAGCCCCAGCATTTT
CDR3 length: 16
V gene: TRBV19
clone size: once
D gene: -
J gene: TRBJ1-5

CDR3 protein: CASSSPGQSYEQYF
CDR3 DNA: TGTGCCAGCAGCTCACCGGGACAGTCCTACGAGCAGTACTTC
CDR3 length: 14
V gene: TRBV5-5
clone size: few
D gene: TRBD1
J gene: TRBJ2-7

CDR3 protein: CASGLRGSQPGGTEAFF
CDR3 DNA: TGTGCTAGTGGTTTGCGGGGGAGCCAGCCCGGGGGCACTGAAGCTTTCTTT
CDR3 length: 17
V gene: TRBV12-5
clone size: -
D gene: -
J gene: TRBJ1-1

CDR3 protein: CASRETGADTQYF
CDR3 DNA: TGTGCCAGCAGGGAGACAGGGGCAGATACGCAGTATTTT
CDR3 length: 13
V gene: TRBV7-2
clone size: -
D gene: TRBD1
J gene: TRBJ2-3

CDR3 protein: CSAPSTGGTGELFF
CDR3 DNA: TGCAGCGCCCCGTCAACAGGGGGTACCGGGGAGCTGTTTTTT
CDR3 length: 14
V gene: TRBV29-1
clone size: -
D gene: TRBD1
J gene: TRBJ2-2

CDR3 protein: CASTDHSGPLNTGELFF
CDR3 DNA: TGCGCCAGCACGGACCATAGCGGACCTTTGAACACCGGGGAGCTGTTTTTT
CDR3 length: 17
V gene: TRBV10-2
clone size: -
D gene: -
J gene: TRBJ2-2

CDR3 protein: CASSPSGQGGSYEQYF
CDR3 DNA: TGCGCCAGCAGCCCAAGTGGGCAGGGTGGGTCCTACGAGCAGTACTTC
CDR3 length: 16
V gene: TRBV4-1
clone size: -
D gene: -
J gene: TRBJ2-7

CDR3 protein: CASSSGAGRGGYGYTF
CDR3 DNA: TGTGCCAGCAGCTCGGGAGCCGGAAGGGGAGGCTATGGCTACACCTTC
CDR3 length: 16
V gene: TRBV5-4
clone size: -
D gene: -
J gene: TRBJ1-2

CDR3 protein: CASSFPGQGKIAEAFF
CDR3 DNA: TGTGCCAGCAGCTTTCCGGGACAGGGTAAGATCGCTGAAGCTTTCTTT
CDR3 length: 16
V gene: TRBV7-9
clone size: -
D gene: TRBD1
J gene: TRBJ1-1

CDR3 protein: CASSYSVAGREQYF
CDR3 DNA: TGTGCCAGCAGTTACTCGGTTGCGGGACGCGAGCAGTACTTC
CDR3 length: 14
V gene: TRBV6-5
clone size: -
D gene: -
J gene: TRBJ2-7

CDR3 protein: CASMTGPLLANYGYTF
CDR3 DNA: TGTGCCTCCATGACAGGACCTCTTCTAGCTAACTATGGCTACACCTTC
CDR3 length: 16
V gene: TRBV30
clone size: -
D gene: -
J gene: TRBJ1-2

CDR3 protein: CASSLYPGDEQYF
CDR3 DNA: TGTGCCAGCAGCCTATATCCAGGGGACGAGCAGTACTTC
CDR3 length: 13
V gene: TRBV27
clone size: -
D gene: -
J gene: TRBJ2-7

CDR3 protein: CASKLSDNTEAFF
CDR3 DNA: TGCGCCAGCAAGCTCAGTGATAACACTGAAGCTTTCTTT
CDR3 length: 13
V gene: TRBV10-1
clone size: -
D gene: -
J gene: TRBJ1-1

CDR3 protein: CASNRWASTDTQYF
CDR3 DNA: TGTGCCAGCAATCGCTGGGCTAGCACAGATACGCAGTATTTT
CDR3 length: 14
V gene: TRBV6-1
clone size: -
D gene: -
J gene: TRBJ2-3

CDR3 protein: CASSAGQSFEQYF
CDR3 DNA: TGTGCCAGTAGTGCGGGACAGAGTTTCGAGCAGTACTTC
CDR3 length: 13
V gene: TRBV19
clone size: -
D gene: -
J gene: TRBJ2-7

CDR3 protein: CASSPDREAFF
CDR3 DNA: TGTGCCAGCAGCCCTGACAGGGAAGCTTTCTTT
CDR3 length: 11
V gene: TRBV12-3/TRBV12-4
clone size: -
D gene: -
J gene: TRBJ1-1

CDR3 protein: CASSSYSMQETQYF
CDR3 DNA: TGTGCCAGCAGCTCTTACAGTATGCAAGAGACCCAGTACTTC
CDR3 length: 14
V gene: TRBV11-2
clone size: once
D gene: -
J gene: TRBJ2-5

CDR3 protein: CASSLWRTSGKPETQYF
CDR3 DNA: TGTGCCAGCAGTTTATGGAGAACTAGCGGGAAACCCGAAACGCAGTATTTT
CDR3 length: 17
V gene: TRBV28
clone size: -
D gene: TRBD2
J gene: TRBJ2-3

CDR3 protein: CASSLAIDNEQFF
CDR3 DNA: TGTGCCAGCAGCTTGGCCATCGACAATGAGCAGTTCTTC
CDR3 length: 13
V gene: TRBV5-5
clone size: -
D gene: -
J gene: TRBJ2-1